This T cell receptor beta chain appears in the sequencing data of a study of blood T cell repertoires in COVID-19. Study details: COVID-19 samples, acute and convalescent, were from the United States, Italy and Spain. PBMCs, B-cell-depleted T cells, or T cells were the source of the cDNA or gDNA that made up the material.

As originally analysed: Estimates of nucleated cell counts were drawn from the amplification of reference gene primers. Sequencing used immunoSEQ multiplex PCR; TCRdb keeps in-frame clones, though not all of them. That table supplies the V and J calls and clone size; D and trimming were determined from the DNA. The sample records approximately 210,000 clones, around 92% being singletons. Those enrolled, adults aged about 18 to 89 years, came from some 25 US areas. Germline CDR1 LGHDT, CDR2 YNNKEL (reference sequence). This CDR3 is 16 amino acids long. The ends were cut back, 1 base at V and 2 bases at J, with 14 bases in the middle.

What was sequenced was PBMCs or T cells enriched from blood (not recorded which). The TCR sequence derives from a woman between 18 and 30 years old who had recovered from COVID-19. The chain uses TRBV3-1 (or the pseudogene TRBV3-2) and TRBJ1-2; D is perhaps TRBD1 (6 bases). CDR3 amino acids: CASSQVGGGANYGYTF. Written as DNA, the CDR3 is TGTGCCAGCAGCCAAGTTGGGGGGGGCGCAAACTATGGCTACACCTTC.